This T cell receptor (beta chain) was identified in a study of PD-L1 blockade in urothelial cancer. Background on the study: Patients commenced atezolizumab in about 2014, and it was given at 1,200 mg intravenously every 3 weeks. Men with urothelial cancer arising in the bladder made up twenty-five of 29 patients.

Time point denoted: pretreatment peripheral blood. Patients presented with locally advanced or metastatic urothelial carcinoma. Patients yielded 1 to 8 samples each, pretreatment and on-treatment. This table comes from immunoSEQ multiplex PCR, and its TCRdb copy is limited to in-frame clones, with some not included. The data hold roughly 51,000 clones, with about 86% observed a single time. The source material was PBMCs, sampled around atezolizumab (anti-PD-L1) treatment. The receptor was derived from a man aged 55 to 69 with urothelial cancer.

CDR3 in amino acids: CASSAQGPSGEQYF. CDR3 nucleotide sequence: TGTGCCAGCAGTGCGCAGGGGCCCTCTGGCGAGCAGTACTTC. J is TRBJ2-7 and V is TRBV2; tentative D call: TRBD1 (6 bases). Looked up from germline, CDR1 is SNHLY and CDR2 is FYNNEI. The CDR3 spans 14 residues. Trimming removed 4 bases from V and 6 bases from J, with 16 bases in between.